This T cell receptor (beta chain) was identified in a study of human T cells and chemical hapten exposure. Across the whole study: Patch tests delivered 0.01% DPC to the upper back and were evaluated at 6 days. Small discrepancies in pooled library volume mainly accounted for the varying TCR yields per sample.

TCRdb reanalysed the RACE reads using MiXCR and keeps one entry per CDR3 protein. The sample carries about 90,000 distinct CDR3 sequences, roughly 8.5% recorded once. Trimming cost V 8 bases and J 0 bases; bases outside gene matches: 9. Germline loops: CDR1 GTSNPN, CDR2 SVGIG (reference sequence). The CDR3 is 15 residues long. In the case of this clonotype: Its specificity is not known.

Overall study results and limits: Having alopecia, the donors may differ immunologically from healthy people. Expanded TCRs grouped into significantly more large CDR3 similarity clusters than controls produced.

Time point of the sample: pre-sensitization, week 0. Treatment of the sample: therapeutic diphenylcyclopropenone sensitization with weekly scalp DPC. The chain employs TRBV30 and TRBJ1-3, with 8 positions matching TRBD1. The specimen was whole blood, collected in connection with sensitization to the hapten diphenylcyclopropenone (DPC). This TCR was recovered from a man aged 40-49 years with alopecia areata. Some clones in this sample may be carry-over from other donors' samples. In nucleotides, the CDR3 is TGTGCCGCTTGGACAGGGAGGGGCTCTGGAAACACCATATATTTT. This encodes CAAWTGRGSGNTIYF.